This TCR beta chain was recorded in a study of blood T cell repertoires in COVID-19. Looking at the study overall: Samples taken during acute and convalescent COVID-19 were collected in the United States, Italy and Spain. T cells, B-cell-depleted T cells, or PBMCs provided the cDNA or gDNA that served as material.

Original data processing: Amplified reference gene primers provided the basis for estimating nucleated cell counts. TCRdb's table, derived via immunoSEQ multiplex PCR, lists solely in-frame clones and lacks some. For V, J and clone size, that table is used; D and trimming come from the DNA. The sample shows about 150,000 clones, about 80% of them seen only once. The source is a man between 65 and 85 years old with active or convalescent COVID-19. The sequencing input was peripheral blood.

This chain's CDR3 is CASRRDRRATNEKLFF. The CDR3 DNA reads as TGTGCCAGCAGGCGGGACAGGAGGGCAACTAATGAAAAACTGTTTTTT. The gene calls are TRBV2 and TRBJ1-4; 8 bases are shared with TRBD1. Germline assignment: CDR1 SNHLY and CDR2 FYNNEI. There are 16 residues in the CDR3. The V and J ends lost 6 bases and 0 bases, in that order; junction bases with no gene match: 6.